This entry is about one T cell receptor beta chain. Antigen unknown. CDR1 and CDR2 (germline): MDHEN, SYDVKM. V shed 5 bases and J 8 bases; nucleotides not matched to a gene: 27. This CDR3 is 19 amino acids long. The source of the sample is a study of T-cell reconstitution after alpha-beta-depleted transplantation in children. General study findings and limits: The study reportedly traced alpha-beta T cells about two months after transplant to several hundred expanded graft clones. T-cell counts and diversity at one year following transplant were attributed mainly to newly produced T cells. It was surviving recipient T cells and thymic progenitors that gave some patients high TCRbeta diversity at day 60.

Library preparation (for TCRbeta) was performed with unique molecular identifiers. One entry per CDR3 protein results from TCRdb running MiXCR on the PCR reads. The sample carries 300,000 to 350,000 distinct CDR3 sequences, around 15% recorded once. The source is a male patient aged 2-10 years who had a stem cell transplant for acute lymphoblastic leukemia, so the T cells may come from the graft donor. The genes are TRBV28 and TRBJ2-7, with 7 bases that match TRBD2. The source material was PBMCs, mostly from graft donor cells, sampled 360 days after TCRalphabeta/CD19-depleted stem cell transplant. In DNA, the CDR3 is TGTGCCAGCAGTCCCGGACGGTTGGCAGCGGGGTGGTTACCGTGGAAGCAGTACTTC. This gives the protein CASSPGRLAAGWLPWKQYF.